These 20 T cell receptor beta chains were sequenced from one sample in a study of blood T cell repertoires in COVID-19 (dated by TCRdb to the early 2020s). The method behind the library was the immunoSEQ multiplex PCR assay. TCRdb obtained this table from immuneACCESS and retained in-frame rearrangements with V and J assigned. These tables miss some clones; where compared with another copy, unresolved V genes account for less than half of the shortfall, and the remainder is unexplained. In this sample the table shows approximately 240,000 clones, roughly 90% of which occur a single time. The leading ten clones occupy around 6% of the sample. What was sequenced was PBMCs or T cells enriched from blood (not recorded which). The receptors come from a woman aged 25 to 39 with acute COVID-19.

In this sample, this clone turned up once. V usage is TRBV4-2 and J usage is TRBJ1-2; TRBD1 might be the D (5 bases). Germline V gives CDR1 LGHNA, CDR2 YNFKEQ. V lost 0 bases and J 0 bases, leaving 11 bases between the germline ends. CDR3 length: 16 residues. The CDR3 sequence is CASSQDLGGANYGYTF. CDR3 sequence (DNA): TGTGCCAGCAGCCAAGATCTGGGGGGAGCTAACTATGGCTACACCTTC.

This clone turned up a few times. The rearrangement uses TRBV2 and TRBJ1-1; no clear D. The length of the CDR3 is 13 residues. Germline CDR1 SNHLY, CDR2 FYNNEI. V lost 6 bases to trimming and J lost 0 bases, with 8 bases between them. CDR3 DNA: TGTGCCAGCAGGGCGGGTATGAACACTGAAGCTTTCTTT. It codes for CASRAGMNTEAFF.

This chain uses TRBV5-3 with TRBJ2-7; TRBD2 aligns across 12 bases. TRBV5-3 is recorded as an ORF, its role being uncertain. This CDR3 has 17 residues. The V and J ends lost 1 base and 4 bases, in that order; junction bases with no gene match: 9. CDR3 amino acids: CARSLLASGRAPYEQYF. The CDR3 coding sequence is TGTGCCAGAAGCTTGTTAGCTAGCGGGAGGGCCCCATACGAGCAGTACTTC.

This clone occurred a few times. The rearrangement links TRBV6-5 to TRBJ2-7, with D perhaps matching TRBD2 (6 bases). The V end was cut by 2 bases, the J end by 0 bases, with 11 bases between. Germline assignment: CDR1 MNHEY and CDR2 SVGAGI. The CDR3 sequence is 15 residues long. In DNA form, the CDR3 reads TGTGCCAGCAGTTACGGCGGGATCGGCTCCTACGAGCAGTACTTC. It specifies CASSYGGIGSYEQYF.

This clone was detected only a few times. This rearrangement joins TRBV6-2 or TRBV6-3 to TRBJ1-5, with TRBD1 identical over 8 bases. CDR1 is MNHEY and CDR2 is SVGEGT in the germline V gene. CDR3 length: 13 amino acids. Unmatched junction bases numbered 3, after V lost 5 bases and J lost 6 bases. The DNA of the CDR3 is TGTGCCAGCAGTGACAGGGGACCTCAGCCCCAGCATTTT. As protein: CASSDRGPQPQHF.

Many counts were recorded for this clone. This chain joins TRBV27 and TRBJ1-5; D is unresolved. The CDR3 covers 13 residues. Germline V lookup: CDR1 MNHEY, CDR2 SMNVEV (reference sequence). Trimming took off 0 bases at V and 9 bases at J, with 9 bases between the two ends. The CDR3 spells CASSLSAQRPQHF. The CDR3 region has the DNA TGTGCCAGCAGTTTATCGGCCCAGCGGCCCCAGCATTTT.

The gene calls are TRBV29-1 and TRBJ2-5; TRBD2 aligns across 14 bases. The V gene's germline CDR1 is SQVTM and CDR2 ANQGSEA. V lost 3 bases, J lost 4 bases, and 4 bases stayed unmatched. The CDR3 is made up of 15 amino acids. The CDR3 here is CSVDGLAGGPETQYF. DNA for the CDR3: TGCAGCGTTGACGGACTAGCGGGGGGCCCAGAGACCCAGTACTTC.

This clone has a single count. This chain joins TRBV28 and TRBJ1-1; D is possibly TRBD1 (5 bases). This CDR3 comprises 12 residues. The V gene lost 7 bases and the J gene lost 7 bases, with 13 bases spanning the gap. Germline CDR1 MDHEN, CDR2 SYDVKM. DNA of the CDR3: TGTGCCAGCATCAAAGTGGGACTTGAAGCTTTCTTT. Its protein product is CASIKVGLEAFF.

This clone was counted only a few times. The CDR3 region has the DNA TGCAGCGTTGTACAGGGGCCTGGGGAGAACACCATATATTTT. This codes for CSVVQGPGENTIYF. V and J are TRBV29-1 and TRBJ1-3, with 7 bases identical to TRBD1. Germline CDR1 and CDR2: SQVTM and ANQGSEA. The ends lost 4 bases at V and 7 bases at J; junction bases unmatched: 10. The CDR3 loop spans 14 amino acids. The full variable domain, completed using reference TRBV29-1 and TRBJ1-3, is SAVISQKPSRDICQRGTSLTIQCQVDSQVTMMFWYRQQPGQSLTLIATANQGSEATYESGFVIDKFPISRPNLTFSTLTVSNMSPEDSSIYLCSVVQGPGENTIYFGEGSWLTVV.

The chain is built from TRBV6-2 or TRBV6-3 and TRBJ1-5, with D possibly being TRBD1 (5 bases). Germline V gene sequence: CDR1 MNHEY, CDR2 SVGEGT. The CDR3 is 15 residues long. Trimming removed 5 bases from V and 5 bases from J, with 16 bases in between. CDR3 in DNA: TGTGCCAGCAGTCAAACGGGGGTCGGGTATCAGCCCCAGCATTTT. This gives the protein CASSQTGVGYQPQHF.

The rearrangement links TRBV5-1 to TRBJ2-5; 7 nucleotides match TRBD1. The CDR3 is made up of 15 amino acids. Germline CDR1 SGHRS, CDR2 YFSETQ. Germline trimming cut 4 bases from V and 0 bases from J; bases unmatched to any gene: 6. CDR3 in amino acids: CASSTRTGDQETQYF. The CDR3 DNA is TGCGCCAGCAGCACCAGGACAGGTGACCAAGAGACCCAGTACTTC.

J is TRBJ2-5 and V is TRBV7-2; 7 bases align to TRBD2. The ends lost 5 bases at V and 3 bases at J; junction bases unmatched: 12. CDR3 size: 16 residues. Germline CDR1 SGHTA, CDR2 FQGNSA. DNA of the CDR3: TGTGCCAGCAGCCAAAATGGGGGGAGGGCCGAAGAGACCCAGTACTTC. Encoded protein: CASSQNGGRAEETQYF.

V gene TRBV7-9 combines with J gene TRBJ2-5; D is unresolved. V dropped 0 bases and J dropped 5 bases, with 4 bases sitting between them. The CDR3 is 12 residues long. Germline V CDR1 and CDR2: SEHNR, FQNEAQ (reference sequence). CDR3 protein: CASSLARETQYF. CDR3 nucleotide sequence: TGTGCCAGCAGCTTAGCGCGGGAGACCCAGTACTTC.

The rearrangement uses TRBV28 and TRBJ1-2; TRBD1 aligns across 7 bases. This CDR3 has 12 residues. The germline CDR1 and CDR2 sequences are MDHEN and SYDVKM. The junction had 5 bases not matched to a gene; V was cut back by 7 bases and J by 6 bases. CDR3 sequence: CASTLTGDGYTF. The CDR3 coding sequence is TGTGCCAGCACCCTCACAGGGGATGGCTACACCTTC.

This chain joins TRBV4-1 and TRBJ2-3, with D possibly being TRBD1 (6 bases). Trimming took 2 bases from V and 4 from J, leaving 10 bases between them. There are 14 residues in the CDR3. The germline CDR1 and CDR2 sequences are MGHRA and YSYEKL. CDR3 sequence reads: CASSQYTGSDTQYF. CDR3 sequence (DNA): TGCGCCAGCAGCCAATATACAGGGTCAGATACGCAGTATTTT.

The chain is built from TRBV2 and TRBJ2-7; 7 positions agree with TRBD1. V shed 1 base, J shed 0 bases, and the junction held 3 bases outside the gene matches. Germline V gives CDR1 SNHLY, CDR2 FYNNEI. This CDR3 is 15 amino acids long. The CDR3, as DNA: TGTGCCAGCAGTGAAGGTGGGACAGACTCCTACGAGCAGTACTTC. It is translated as CASSEGGTDSYEQYF.

The chain uses TRBV27 and TRBJ2-1, with D possibly TRBD1 on 5 matching bases. This CDR3 is built from 12 residues. V was pared by 6 bases and J by 8 bases, with 11 bases between. CDR1 and CDR2 (germline): MNHEY, SMNVEV (reference sequence). CDR3 in amino acids: CASRRGLDEQFF. CDR3 nucleotides: TGTGCCAGCAGAAGGGGTTTGGATGAGCAGTTCTTC.

This clone was found once. The gene calls are TRBV7-8 and TRBJ1-1; D not certain. Trimming left V 3 bases short and J 1 base short, with 12 bases between. The CDR3 has 15 residues. Germline CDR1 reads SGHVS; CDR2 reads FQNEAQ. CDR3 amino acids: CASSFDRLQNTEAFF. The CDR3 DNA follows: TGTGCCAGCAGCTTCGATCGACTCCAGAACACTGAAGCTTTCTTT.

Comment on this clone: Other DNA sequences in the same sample also yield this CDR3. The V call is TRBV7-2, the J call TRBJ2-1, with D perhaps TRBD2 (6 bases). Trimming cost V 5 bases and J 4 bases, with 9 bases left between them. The germline V gene has CDR1 SGHTA and CDR2 FQGNSA. The CDR3 has 13 amino acids. DNA of the CDR3: TGTGCCAGCAGCCCCGGGGGATACAATGAGCAGTTCTTC. It is translated as CASSPGGYNEQFF.

This clone was seen once. The chain is built from TRBV5-5 and TRBJ2-5; 9 bases are shared with TRBD2. This CDR3 has 17 amino acids. CDR1 is SGHKS and CDR2 is YYEKEE in the germline V gene (reference sequence). Unmatched junction bases numbered 13, after V lost 4 bases and J lost 3 bases. The CDR3 DNA reads as TGTGCCAGCAGCAGGGGTCTAGCGGGAAATGGGAAAGAGACCCAGTACTTC. Translation gives CASSRGLAGNGKETQYF.